The 30 T cell receptor beta chains reported below all come from one sample, sequenced in a study of response to subunit inactivated influenza vaccine. TCRdb independently ran MiXCR on the RT-PCR reads; one entry per CDR3 protein. Among around 750,000 distinct CDR3 sequences listed, roughly 20% were seen once. The starting material was PBMCs from blood, obtained about 5 days after vaccination. All receptors come from a man aged 45 to 65 who received an inactivated influenza vaccine.

This chain connects TRBV10-3 to TRBJ2-5, with 7 bases identical to TRBD1. With 1 base clipped from V and 5 bases from J, the junction kept 4 bases outside the gene matches. The CDR3 sequence is 14 residues long. The germline gives CDR1 ENHRY, CDR2 SYGVKD. The DNA of the CDR3 is TGTGCCATCAGTGAGTTACAGGGGATGGAGACCCAGTACTTC. Protein sequence: CAISELQGMETQYF.

This chain uses TRBV6-5 with TRBJ1-4; D not certain. There are 16 residues in the CDR3. In germline, CDR1 is MNHEY, CDR2 SVGAGI. The V end lost 4 bases, the J end lost 4 bases, and 16 bases lay between the germline ends. The CDR3: CASSSRSLGFNEKLFF. The CDR3 coding sequence is TGTGCCAGCAGTTCCCGGTCTTTGGGGTTTAATGAAAAACTGTTTTTT.

The chain joins TRBV28 to TRBJ2-7; no clear D gene. The CDR3 covers 11 residues. From germline, CDR1 is MDHEN and CDR2 SYDVKM. V was clipped by 3 bases and J by 7 bases, with 7 bases between them. The CDR3 nucleotides are TGTGCCAGCAGTTTTAAGGTGGAGCAGTACTTC. Encoded protein: CASSFKVEQYF.

V and J are TRBV20-1 and TRBJ2-7; D gene ambiguous. V was shortened by 5 bases and J by 0 bases, with 14 bases between the two germline ends. Germline CDR1 is DFQATT and CDR2 is SNEGSKA (reference sequence). The CDR3 runs to 14 residues. For the CDR3, the DNA is TGCAGTGCTTCCCCGACGGAGAGCTCCTACGAGCAGTACTTC. It encodes CSASPTESSYEQYF.

The table lists this clonotype with a few counts. The rearrangement joins TRBV14 to TRBJ2-1; 7 positions match TRBD1. CDR1 and CDR2 from the germline V gene are SGHDN and FVKESK. This CDR3 region has 14 residues. V shed 3 bases and J 9 bases; nucleotides not matched to a gene: 8. CDR3 nucleotides: TGTGCCAGCAGCCAGTCAGGGGGTTACGGTGAGCAGTTCTTC. Encoded protein: CASSQSGGYGEQFF.

This clonotype was seen a few times. V and J are TRBV18 and TRBJ2-1; 11 bases are a match to TRBD2. The germline V gene encodes CDR1 KGHSH and CDR2 LQKENI. The CDR3 is made up of 15 amino acids. V trimming: 0 bases; J trimming: 12 bases; junction bases outside the gene matches: 7. The CDR3 DNA reads TGTGCCAGCTCACCACCGTTAGCGGGAGGGCCGGGGCAGTTCTTC. Its protein product is CASSPPLAGGPGQFF.

J is TRBJ2-1 and V is TRBV20-1; 10 positions agree with TRBD2. Germline values: CDR1 DFQATT, CDR2 SNEGSKA (reference sequence). V lost 0 bases, J lost 6 bases, and 11 bases stayed unmatched. The CDR3 covers 17 residues. CDR3 nucleotides: TGCAGTGCTAGAGATTTCCTTAGCGGGGGGCCCTCCAATGAGCAGTTCTTC. Encoded protein: CSARDFLSGGPSNEQFF.

The chain couples TRBV12-3 or TRBV12-4 to TRBJ2-7, with 9 bases aligning to TRBD2. CDR3 length: 17 residues. Losses at the gene ends were 3 bases for V and 1 base for J; bases not matched to a gene: 10. Here the CDR3 DNA reads TGTGCCAGCAGTTTCTGGGAGTTAGCGGGAGCGTCCTACGAGCAGTACTTC. It is translated as CASSFWELAGASYEQYF.

A few counts support this clonotype. The gene calls are TRBV7-9 and TRBJ2-1; D perhaps matches TRBD2 (6 bases). With 5 bases removed from V and 7 bases from J, the gap between germline ends came to 18 bases. Germline V gene data show CDR1 as SEHNR and CDR2 as FQNEAQ (reference sequence). CDR3 length: 15 amino acids. The CDR3 protein is CASSPTRRFGNEQFF. The CDR3 nucleotides read TGTGCCAGCAGCCCGACTAGACGTTTTGGGAATGAGCAGTTCTTC.

Only a few counts were recorded for this clonotype. The chain combines TRBV5-1 with TRBJ2-1; no reliable D call. Trimming shortened V by 0 bases and J by 12 bases, and 10 bases separated the two germline ends. From germline, CDR1 is SGHRS and CDR2 YFSETQ. The CDR3 covers 12 residues. CDR3 sequence: CASSLVARVQFF. DNA for the CDR3: TGCGCCAGCAGCTTGGTGGCGCGTGTGCAGTTCTTC.

Ten or more counts support this clonotype. The chain links TRBV7-2 to TRBJ2-1; D call uncertain. This CDR3 region has 12 residues. In germline, CDR1 is SGHTA, CDR2 FQGNSA. V was clipped by 3 bases and J by 5 bases, with 5 bases between them. This CDR3 reads CASSLLNNEQFF. CDR3 coding DNA: TGTGCCAGCAGCTTGCTTAACAATGAGCAGTTCTTC.

This sequence joins TRBV7-6 and TRBJ1-3, with TRBD1 identical over 8 bases. The CDR3 is 14 amino acids. The ends lost 7 bases at V and 4 bases at J; junction bases unmatched: 6. CDR1 is SGHVS, CDR2 FNYEAQ, per germline. This CDR3 reads CASIPQGGGNTIYF. The CDR3 coding sequence is TGTGCCAGCATCCCACAGGGGGGAGGAAACACCATATATTTT.

This clonotype was found a few times. This chain connects TRBV4-1 to TRBJ2-1; maybe TRBD1 (6 bases). Looked up from germline, CDR1 is MGHRA and CDR2 is YSYEKL. The CDR3 length is 15 residues. Trimming removed 4 bases at V and 1 base at J, with 11 bases between. The CDR3 nucleotides are TGCGCCAGCAGCCTAACTGACAGGTCCTACAATGAGCAGTTCTTC. Amino acids: CASSLTDRSYNEQFF.

This clonotype has more than one count but fewer than ten. The rearrangement links TRBV7-8 to TRBJ2-1; TRBD1 might be the D (6 bases). Trimming shortened V by 1 base and J by 4 bases, and 11 bases separated the two germline ends. This CDR3 contains 15 residues. The germline CDR1 and CDR2 sequences are SGHVS and FQNEAQ. The CDR3 spells CASSLDRAPYNEQFF. Written as DNA, the CDR3 is TGTGCCAGCAGCTTAGACAGGGCCCCATACAATGAGCAGTTCTTC.

V and J are TRBV29-1 and TRBJ2-2; TRBD2 agrees at 11 bases. With V trimmed by 2 bases and J by 6 bases, 8 bases remained unmatched. Germline loops: CDR1 SQVTM, CDR2 ANQGSEA. CDR3 length: 16 amino acids. Here the CDR3 DNA reads TGCAGCGTTGAAACCCTAGCGGGAGGAATCGCCGGGGAGCTGTTTTTT. This codes for CSVETLAGGIAGELFF.

The chain links TRBV7-2 to TRBJ2-7; a weak D match, TRBD2 (6 bases). The CDR3 length is 13 residues. The V gene lost 5 bases and the J gene lost 7 bases, with 15 bases spanning the gap. The germline V gene has CDR1 SGHTA and CDR2 FQGNSA. CDR3 bases: TGTGCCAGCAGCGCCGGGCTAGCGCTAGAGCAGTACTTC. Encoded protein: CASSAGLALEQYF.

This clonotype showed up just once. The chain combines TRBV7-2 with TRBJ2-3; 9 positions agree with TRBD2. The CDR3 sequence is 18 residues long. Germline assignment: CDR1 SGHTA and CDR2 FQGNSA. J was trimmed by 0 bases and V by 0 bases; bases with no gene match: 7. The CDR3 DNA reads as TGTGCCAGCAGCTTAGCGTCTATAGCGGGGGTTAGCACAGATACGCAGTATTTT. Protein: CASSLASIAGVSTDTQYF.

The chain uses TRBV7-9 and TRBJ1-1; D is undetermined. The germline CDR1 and CDR2 sequences are SEHNR and FQNEAQ (reference sequence). Trimming took 8 bases from V and 0 from J, leaving 16 bases between them. This CDR3 has 15 amino acids. CDR3 bases: TGTGCCAGCCGTTTCTACGGGAGGATGAACACTGAAGCTTTCTTT. Protein: CASRFYGRMNTEAFF.

This clonotype was seen a handful of times. The rearrangement uses TRBV7-9 and TRBJ2-2; D unclear. In germline, CDR1 is SEHNR, CDR2 FQNEAQ (reference sequence). V was trimmed by 5 bases and J by 2 bases, leaving 12 bases between them. The CDR3 runs 15 residues. For the CDR3, the DNA is TGTGCCAGCAGCAGAATGACGGAAAACACCGGGGAGCTGTTTTTT. Its protein product is CASSRMTENTGELFF.

The CDR3, as DNA: TGTGCCAGCACCGCTGGGGGGCAGGGCGGGGAGCTGTTTTTT. The encoded protein is CASTAGGQGGELFF. The chain links TRBV12-3 or TRBV12-4 to TRBJ2-2, with D possibly being TRBD1 or TRBD2 (6 bases each). The CDR3 is made up of 14 amino acids. The ends were cut back, 7 bases at V and 7 bases at J, with 16 bases in the middle.

This clonotype was counted many times. The chain links TRBV29-1 to TRBJ2-3; 8 bases agree with TRBD2. The CDR3 covers 18 residues. Trimming at V came to 2 bases and at J to 1 base, leaving 14 bases not matched to a gene. Germline assignment: CDR1 SQVTM and CDR2 ANQGSEA. The CDR3 loop is CSVERGVVRLARTDTQYF. The CDR3, as DNA: TGCAGCGTTGAAAGAGGGGTAGTGCGACTAGCGCGCACAGATACGCAGTATTTT.

This clonotype was observed a few times. The chain couples TRBV12-3 or TRBV12-4 to TRBJ2-3, with 12 bases matching TRBD2. With V trimmed by 5 bases and J by 2 bases, 11 bases remained unmatched. CDR3 length: 18 amino acids. The CDR3 here is CASSLTSGGTLFTDTQYF. The CDR3 DNA follows: TGTGCCAGCAGTCTCACTAGCGGGGGGACCCTATTCACAGATACGCAGTATTTT.

The J gene is TRBJ2-5, the V gene TRBV20-1, with D possibly being TRBD2 (5 bases). The CDR3 sequence is 16 residues long. V gave up 0 bases and J gave up 2 bases, with 16 bases separating them. Germline V gene data show CDR1 as DFQATT and CDR2 as SNEGSKA (reference sequence). CDR3 nucleotides: TGCAGTGCTAGAGATCGAGGGCGATGGATACAAGAGACCCAGTACTTC. Translation: CSARDRGRWIQETQYF.

The chain couples TRBV15 to TRBJ2-5, with 7 bases lining up with TRBD1. V lost 2 bases, J lost 2 bases, and 11 bases stayed unmatched. The germline CDR1 and CDR2 sequences are LNHNV and YYDKDF (reference sequence). This CDR3 spans 17 amino acids. The CDR3 reads CATSRRTREGQQETQYF. CDR3 bases: TGTGCCACCAGCAGACGTACCCGAGAGGGACAGCAAGAGACCCAGTACTTC.

This clonotype was counted at least ten times. The rearrangement links TRBV20-1 to TRBJ2-2, with 9 bases that match TRBD2. The V segment lost 6 bases and the J segment 4 bases; nucleotides outside the gene matches: 9. The CDR3 length is 15 residues. Germline V gene data show CDR1 as DFQATT and CDR2 as SNEGSKA (reference sequence). The CDR3 loop is CSAPRTSAVTGELFF. The DNA of the CDR3 is TGCAGTGCCCCGCGGACTAGCGCCGTCACCGGGGAGCTGTTTTTT.

This clonotype showed up just a few times. This chain joins TRBV5-1 and TRBJ2-7; the D call may be TRBD1 or TRBD2 (5 bases each). V lost 7 bases to trimming and J lost 3 bases, with 11 bases between them. CDR3 length equals 12 residues. The germline gives CDR1 SGHRS, CDR2 YFSETQ. The DNA for the CDR3 is TGCGCCAGCGAGGGACCGAACTACGAGCAGTACTTC. It translates to CASEGPNYEQYF.

The chain carries TRBV20-1 and TRBJ2-6; no reliable D call. The V end was cut by 1 base, the J end by 0 bases, with 13 bases between. This CDR3 comprises 17 residues. CDR1 and CDR2 from the germline V gene are DFQATT and SNEGSKA (reference sequence). CDR3 protein: CSARGSSSYSGANVLTF. In nucleotides, the CDR3 is TGCAGTGCTAGAGGTTCTTCGTCCTACTCTGGGGCCAACGTCCTGACTTTC.

The rearrangement links TRBV19 to TRBJ2-7; no reliable D call. Germline CDR1 is LNHDA and CDR2 is SQIVND (reference sequence). Trimming removed 5 bases from V and 3 bases from J, with 11 bases in between. This CDR3 is 13 amino acids long. The CDR3 loop reads CASSVYGIYEQYF. In DNA form, the CDR3 reads TGTGCCAGTAGTGTGTACGGAATCTACGAGCAGTACTTC.

This clonotype has just a few counts. V usage is TRBV20-1 and J usage is TRBJ2-2, with D uncertain. From germline, CDR1 is DFQATT and CDR2 SNEGSKA (reference sequence). The length of the CDR3 is 12 residues. The V end was cut by 0 bases, the J end by 7 bases, with 6 bases between. CDR3 sequence reads: CSARDGIGELFF. The CDR3 coding sequence is TGCAGTGCTAGAGATGGTATCGGGGAGCTGTTTTTT.

In its sample, this clonotype was seen many times. The CDR3 is CASSWAGTVTDTQYF. The CDR3 DNA reads TGCGCCAGCAGCTGGGCCGGGACAGTCACAGATACGCAGTATTTT. The chain recombines TRBV5-1 with TRBJ2-3; 7 bases match TRBD1. Germline loops: CDR1 SGHRS, CDR2 YFSETQ. The V gene end was trimmed by 3 bases and the J gene end by 2 bases; junction bases not matched to a gene: 6. The CDR3 length is 15 residues. The variable domain in full, with the rest retrieved from reference TRBV5-1 and TRBJ2-3, is KAGVTQTPRYLIKTRGQQVTLSCSPISGHRSVSWYQQTPGQGLQFLFEYFSETQRNKGNFPGRFSGRQFSNSRSEMNVSTLELGDSALYLCASSWAGTVTDTQYFGPGTRLTVL.